The 3 T cell receptor beta chains reported below all come from one sample, sequenced in a study of blood T cell repertoires in COVID-19. Sequencing was performed with immunoSEQ multiplex PCR; in TCRdb, only in-frame clones are kept and a portion is missing. The sample lists about 88,000 clones, 87% occurring once. The sequencing sample was made of peripheral blood. The receptors come from a woman aged 60 to 75 with COVID-19, enrolled during active disease.

The chain recombines TRBV30 with TRBJ1-1; D is ambiguous. Trimming took off 0 bases at V and 1 base at J, with 6 bases between the two ends. The length of the CDR3 is 13 residues. From germline, CDR1 is GTSNPN and CDR2 SVGIG (reference sequence). CDR3 bases: TGTGCCTGGAGTGTCTATTCGAACACTGAAGCTTTCTTT. Residues: CAWSVYSNTEAFF.

V and J are TRBV5-1 and TRBJ2-7; D perhaps matches TRBD2 (5 bases). The CDR3 length is 13 residues. CDR1 is SGHRS and CDR2 is YFSETQ in the germline V gene. Trimming removed 4 bases from V and 4 bases from J, with 12 bases in between. The CDR3 DNA sequence: TGCGCCAGCAGCGCCCTTGGAGGATACGAGCAGTACTTC. Amino acids: CASSALGGYEQYF.

The CDR3 region is CASSLRTGGESPLHF. CDR3 DNA sequence: TGTGCCAGCAGCTTAAGGACAGGGGGCGAATCACCCCTCCACTTT. The chain joins TRBV9 to TRBJ1-6; 11 bases fit TRBD1. The CDR3 runs 15 residues. Germline loops: CDR1 SGDLS, CDR2 YYNGEE. After removal of 4 bases from V and 10 bases from J, the junction contained 7 bases not matched to a gene.